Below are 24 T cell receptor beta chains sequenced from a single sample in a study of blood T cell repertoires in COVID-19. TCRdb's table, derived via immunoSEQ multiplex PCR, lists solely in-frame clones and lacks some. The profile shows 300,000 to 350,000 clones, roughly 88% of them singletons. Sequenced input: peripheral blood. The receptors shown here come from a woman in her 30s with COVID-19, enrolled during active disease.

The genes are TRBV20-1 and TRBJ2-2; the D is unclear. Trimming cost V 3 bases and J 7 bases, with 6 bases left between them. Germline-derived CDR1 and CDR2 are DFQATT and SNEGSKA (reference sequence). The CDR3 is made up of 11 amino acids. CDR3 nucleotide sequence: TGCAGTGCTAGGTCCATCGGGGAGCTGTTTTTT. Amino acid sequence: CSARSIGELFF.

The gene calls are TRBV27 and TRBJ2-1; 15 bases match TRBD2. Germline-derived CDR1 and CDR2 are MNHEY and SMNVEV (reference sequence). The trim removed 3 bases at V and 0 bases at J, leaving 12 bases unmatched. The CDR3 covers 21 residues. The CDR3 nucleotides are TGTGCCAGCAGTTTTTTTACCCTGGGACTAGCGGGGGGTAGCTCCTACAATGAGCAGTTCTTC. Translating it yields CASSFFTLGLAGGSSYNEQFF.

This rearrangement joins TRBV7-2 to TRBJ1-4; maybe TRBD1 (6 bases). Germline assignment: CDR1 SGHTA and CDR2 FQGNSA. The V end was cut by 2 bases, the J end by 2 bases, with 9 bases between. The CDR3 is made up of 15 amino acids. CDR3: CASSLTQGTNEKLFF. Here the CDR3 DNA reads TGTGCCAGCAGCTTAACTCAGGGGACTAATGAAAAACTGTTTTTT.

This CDR3 reads CASSRGTNEKLFF. The CDR3 DNA follows: TGTGCCAGCAGCCGGGGGACTAATGAAAAACTGTTTTTT. The chain is built from TRBV11-1 and TRBJ1-4, with D perhaps TRBD1 (5 bases). Per the germline V gene, CDR1 is SGHAT and CDR2 is FQDESV (reference sequence). This CDR3 has 13 amino acids. V was clipped by 5 bases and J by 2 bases, with 6 bases between them.

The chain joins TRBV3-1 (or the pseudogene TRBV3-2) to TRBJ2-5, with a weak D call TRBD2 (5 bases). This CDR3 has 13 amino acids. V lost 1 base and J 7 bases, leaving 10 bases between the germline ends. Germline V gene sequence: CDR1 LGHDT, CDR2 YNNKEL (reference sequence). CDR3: CASSQGLAGTQYF. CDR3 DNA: TGTGCCAGCAGCCAAGGGCTAGCTGGGACCCAGTACTTC.

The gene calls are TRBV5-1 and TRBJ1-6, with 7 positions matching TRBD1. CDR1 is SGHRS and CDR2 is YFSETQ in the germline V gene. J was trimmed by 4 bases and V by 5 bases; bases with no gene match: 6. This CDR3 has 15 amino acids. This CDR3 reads CASRETGKYNSPLHF. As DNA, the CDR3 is TGCGCCAGCAGAGAGACAGGGAAATATAATTCACCCCTCCACTTT.

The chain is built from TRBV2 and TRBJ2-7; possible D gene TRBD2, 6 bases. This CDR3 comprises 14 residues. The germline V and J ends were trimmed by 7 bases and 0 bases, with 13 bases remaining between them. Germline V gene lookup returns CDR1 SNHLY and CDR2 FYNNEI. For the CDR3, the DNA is TGTGCCAGCACCCCGTCCGGGGGCTCCTACGAGCAGTACGTC. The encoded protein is CASTPSGGSYEQYV.

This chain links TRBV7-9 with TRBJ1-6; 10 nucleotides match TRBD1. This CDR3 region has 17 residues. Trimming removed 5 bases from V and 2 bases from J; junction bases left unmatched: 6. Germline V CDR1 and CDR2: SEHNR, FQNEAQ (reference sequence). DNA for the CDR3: TGTGCCAGCAGCATGACAGGGGGCGCGGCCTATAATTCACCCCTCCACTTT. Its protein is CASSMTGGAAYNSPLHF.

Here the CDR3 DNA reads TGTGCCAGCAGCTTACGACAGCCGAACACTGAAGCTTTCTTT. Protein product: CASSLRQPNTEAFF. The rearrangement uses TRBV7-9 and TRBJ1-1, with a possible D match to TRBD1 (5 bases). Germline-derived CDR1 and CDR2 are SEHNR and FQNEAQ (reference sequence). V was pared by 2 bases and J by 1 base, with 8 bases between. The CDR3 spans 14 residues.

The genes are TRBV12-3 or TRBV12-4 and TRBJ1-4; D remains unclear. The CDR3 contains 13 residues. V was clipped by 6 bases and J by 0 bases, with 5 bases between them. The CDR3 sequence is CASRRATNEKLFF. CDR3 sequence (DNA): TGTGCCAGCAGGAGAGCAACTAATGAAAAACTGTTTTTT.

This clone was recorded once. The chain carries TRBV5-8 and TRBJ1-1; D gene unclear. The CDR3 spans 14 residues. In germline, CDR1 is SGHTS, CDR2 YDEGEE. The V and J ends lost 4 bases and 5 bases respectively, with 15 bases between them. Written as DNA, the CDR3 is TGTGCCAGCAGCGTTGACGGGATTGGGACTGAAGCTTTCTTT. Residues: CASSVDGIGTEAFF.

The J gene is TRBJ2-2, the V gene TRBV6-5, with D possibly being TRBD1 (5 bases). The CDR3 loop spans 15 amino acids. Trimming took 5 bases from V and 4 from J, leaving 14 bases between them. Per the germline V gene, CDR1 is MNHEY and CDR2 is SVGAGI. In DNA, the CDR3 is TGTGCCAGCAGTCATGACAGACGAGGCACCGGGGAGCTGTTTTTT. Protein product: CASSHDRRGTGELFF.

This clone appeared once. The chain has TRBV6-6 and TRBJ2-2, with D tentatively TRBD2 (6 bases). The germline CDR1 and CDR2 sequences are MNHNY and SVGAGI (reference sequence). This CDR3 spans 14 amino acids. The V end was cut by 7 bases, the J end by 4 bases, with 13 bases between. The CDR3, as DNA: TGTGCCAGCACCCCCGGGGGAGGCACCGGGGAGCTGTTTTTT. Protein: CASTPGGGTGELFF.

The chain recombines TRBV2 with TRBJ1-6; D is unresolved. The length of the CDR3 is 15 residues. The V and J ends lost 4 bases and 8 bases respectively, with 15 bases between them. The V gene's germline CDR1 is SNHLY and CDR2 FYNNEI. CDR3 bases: TGTGCCAGCAGTGGAGACACGCGCAATTATTCACCCCTCCACTTT. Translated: CASSGDTRNYSPLHF.

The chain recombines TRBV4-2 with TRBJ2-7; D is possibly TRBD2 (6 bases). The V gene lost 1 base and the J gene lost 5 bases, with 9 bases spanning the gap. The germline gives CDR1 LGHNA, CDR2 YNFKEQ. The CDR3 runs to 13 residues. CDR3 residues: CASSQAWGDEQYF. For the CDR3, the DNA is TGTGCCAGCAGCCAAGCCTGGGGGGACGAGCAGTACTTC.

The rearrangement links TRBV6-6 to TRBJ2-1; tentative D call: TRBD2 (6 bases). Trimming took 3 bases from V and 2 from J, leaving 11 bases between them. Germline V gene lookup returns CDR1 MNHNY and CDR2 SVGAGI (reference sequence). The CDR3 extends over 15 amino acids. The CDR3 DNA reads TGTGCCAGCAGTTATAGGGGAGGCACCTACAATGAGCAGTTCTTC. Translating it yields CASSYRGGTYNEQFF.

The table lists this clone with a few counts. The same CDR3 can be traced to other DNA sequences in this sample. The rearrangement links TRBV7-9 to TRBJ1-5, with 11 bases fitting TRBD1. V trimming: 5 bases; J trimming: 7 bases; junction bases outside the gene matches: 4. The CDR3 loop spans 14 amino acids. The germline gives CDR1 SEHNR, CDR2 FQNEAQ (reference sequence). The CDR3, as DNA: TGTGCCAGCAGCCCAGGGACAGGGGGACAGCCCCAGCATTTT. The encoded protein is CASSPGTGGQPQHF.

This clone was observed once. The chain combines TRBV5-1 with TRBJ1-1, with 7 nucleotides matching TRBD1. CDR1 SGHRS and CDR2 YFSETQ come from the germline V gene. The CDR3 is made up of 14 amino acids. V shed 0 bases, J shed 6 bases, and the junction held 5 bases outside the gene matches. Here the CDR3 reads CASSLGAGGSEAFF. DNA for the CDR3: TGCGCCAGCAGCTTGGGGGCAGGGGGGTCTGAAGCTTTCTTT.

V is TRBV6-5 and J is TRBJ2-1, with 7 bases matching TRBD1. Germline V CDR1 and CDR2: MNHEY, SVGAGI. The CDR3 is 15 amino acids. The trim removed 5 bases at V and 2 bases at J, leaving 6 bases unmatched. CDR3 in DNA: TGTGCCAGCAGTAGACAGGGTCGAACCTACAATGAGCAGTTCTTC. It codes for CASSRQGRTYNEQFF.

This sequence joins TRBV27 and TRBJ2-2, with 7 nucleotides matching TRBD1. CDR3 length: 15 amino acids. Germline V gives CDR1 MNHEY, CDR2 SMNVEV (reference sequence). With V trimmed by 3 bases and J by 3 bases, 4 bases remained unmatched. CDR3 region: CASSLEGGYTGELFF. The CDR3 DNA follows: TGTGCCAGCAGTTTGGAAGGGGGCTACACCGGGGAGCTGTTTTTT.

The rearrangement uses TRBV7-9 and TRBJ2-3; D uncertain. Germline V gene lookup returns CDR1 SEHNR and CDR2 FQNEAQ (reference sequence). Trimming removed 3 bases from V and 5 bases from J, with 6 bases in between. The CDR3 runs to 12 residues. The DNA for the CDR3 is TGTGCCAGCAGCTTCACGGGAGATACGCAGTATTTT. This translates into CASSFTGDTQYF.

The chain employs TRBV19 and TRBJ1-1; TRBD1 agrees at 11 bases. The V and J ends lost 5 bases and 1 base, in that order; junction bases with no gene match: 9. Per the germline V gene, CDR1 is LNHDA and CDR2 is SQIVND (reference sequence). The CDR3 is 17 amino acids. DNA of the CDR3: TGTGCCAGTAGTCCAGGACAGGGGGCTTCGAGGAACACTGAAGCTTTCTTT. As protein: CASSPGQGASRNTEAFF.

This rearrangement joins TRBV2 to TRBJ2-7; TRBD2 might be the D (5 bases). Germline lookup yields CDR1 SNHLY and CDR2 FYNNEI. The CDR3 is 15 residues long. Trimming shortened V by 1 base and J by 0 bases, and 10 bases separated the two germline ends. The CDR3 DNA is TGTGCCAGCAGTGAAGGAGGGTCCCTCTCCTACGAGCAGTACGTC. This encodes CASSEGGSLSYEQYV.

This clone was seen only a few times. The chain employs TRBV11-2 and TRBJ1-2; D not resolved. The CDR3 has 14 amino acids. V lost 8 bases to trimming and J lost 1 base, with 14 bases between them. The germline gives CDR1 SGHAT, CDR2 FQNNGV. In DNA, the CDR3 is TGTGCCAGCTCGGCGGGATCAAATAACTATGGCTACACCTTC. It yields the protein CASSAGSNNYGYTF.